This T cell receptor beta chain was identified during a study of blood T cell repertoires in COVID-19. CDR1 is MDHEN, CDR2 SYDVKM, per germline. This CDR3 is 15 amino acids long. The V gene lost 3 bases and the J gene lost 2 bases, with 11 bases spanning the gap. Sequencing used immunoSEQ multiplex PCR; TCRdb keeps in-frame clones, though not all of them. The table records around 320,000 clones, roughly 90% of them present only once. This sequence originates from a woman aged 25-40 years who had been exposed to COVID-19. The chain combines TRBV28 with TRBJ1-3; no reliable D call. Sequencing was performed on PBMCs or T cells enriched from blood (not recorded which). This CDR3 reads CASSLDRLTGNTIYF. The DNA of the CDR3 is TGTGCCAGCAGTTTGGATCGACTCACTGGAAACACCATATATTTT.